The 5 T cell receptor beta chains below all came from one sample that was sequenced in a study of a mutant IDH1 vaccine in newly diagnosed glioma. The repertoire was sequenced with immunoSEQ multiplex PCR; TCRdb's copy has only in-frame clones and lacks some. The table records fewer than 55,000 clones, almost 65% of them present only once. The time point is: week 47, end of study. Topical imiquimod was applied with each vaccine dose, which held 300 ug of mutant IDH1 20-mer peptide. Antigens of these TCRs are unknown. The material was peripheral blood mononuclear cells (PBMCs), obtained from a glioma patient whose treatment included an IDH1 peptide vaccine. These receptors were taken from a man aged 40-55 years with glioma. Some clones in this sample may be carry-over from other donors' samples.

CDR3 loop: CAIRTDTNTGELFF. The CDR3 coding sequence is TGTGCCATCAGAACGGACACGAACACCGGGGAGCTGTTTTTT. This rearrangement joins TRBV10-3 to TRBJ2-2; D might be TRBD1 (5 bases). The CDR3 is 14 residues long. Trimming left V 6 bases short and J 0 bases short, with 8 bases between. The germline V gene encodes CDR1 ENHRY and CDR2 SYGVKD.

The V gene is TRBV18, the J gene TRBJ1-5; no reliable D call. Between the trimmed V and J ends, which lost 7 bases and 0 bases, there was a span of 16 bases. CDR1 is KGHSH, CDR2 LQKENI, per germline. This CDR3 spans 16 amino acids. CDR3 protein: CASYRAGRNSNQPQHF. The CDR3 nucleotides are TGTGCCAGCTATAGGGCGGGAAGGAATAGCAATCAGCCCCAGCATTTT.

This chain links TRBV12-2 with TRBJ2-1; no check of the table's D call, TRBD2, against the DNA was made. TRBV12-2 is a recognized pseudogene. The CDR3 spans 16 residues. CDR3 coding DNA: TGTGCAAGTCGCCATGTTCTAGCGGGGGGGCCGAATGAGCAGTTCTTC. Its protein product is CASRHVLAGGPNEQFF.

The V gene is TRBV2, the J gene TRBJ2-4; D might be TRBD1 (5 bases). The CDR3 runs to 12 residues. Between the trimmed V and J ends, which lost 7 bases and 6 bases, there was a span of 10 bases. Germline V lookup: CDR1 SNHLY, CDR2 FYNNEI. The CDR3 sequence is CASTETVNIQYF. DNA for the CDR3: TGTGCCAGCACCGAGACAGTAAACATTCAGTACTTC.

The genes are TRBV13 and TRBJ2-7, with a possible D match to TRBD2 (6 bases). Trimming left V 5 bases short and J 2 bases short, with 10 bases between. Germline lookup yields CDR1 PRHDT and CDR2 FYEKMQ (reference sequence). This CDR3 comprises 13 residues. CDR3 nucleotides: TGTGCCAGCAGCCTAGCGAGACCCTACGAGCAGTACTTC. This codes for CASSLARPYEQYF.